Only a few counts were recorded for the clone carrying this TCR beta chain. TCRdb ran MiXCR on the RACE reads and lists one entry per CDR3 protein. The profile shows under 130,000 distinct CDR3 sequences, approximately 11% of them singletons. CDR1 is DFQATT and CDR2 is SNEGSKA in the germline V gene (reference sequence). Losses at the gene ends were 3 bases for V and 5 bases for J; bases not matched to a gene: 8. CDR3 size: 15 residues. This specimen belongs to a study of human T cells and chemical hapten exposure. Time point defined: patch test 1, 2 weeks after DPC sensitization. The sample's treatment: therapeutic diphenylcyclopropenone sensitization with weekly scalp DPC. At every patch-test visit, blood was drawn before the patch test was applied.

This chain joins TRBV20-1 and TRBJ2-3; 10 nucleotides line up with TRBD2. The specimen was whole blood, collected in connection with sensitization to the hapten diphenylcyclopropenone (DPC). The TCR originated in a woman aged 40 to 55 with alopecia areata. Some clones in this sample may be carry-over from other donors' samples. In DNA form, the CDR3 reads TGCAGTGCTAGCGAGCGGGGGGGCCTCAGAGATACGCAGTATTTT. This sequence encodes CSASERGGLRDTQYF.